One and the same sample provided the 30 T cell receptor beta chains below, sequenced in a study of cytomegalovirus exposure and HLA in healthy donors. With 60 Vbeta and 13 Jbeta primers, the PCR was carried out. TCRdb's copy holds only in-frame clones and misses some; the assay was immunoSEQ multiplex PCR. The sample shows approximately 90,000 clones, approximately 7.1% of them seen only once. Sequencing was performed on PBMCs. The receptors come from a man between 45 and 60 years old in good health and CMV-seronegative.

This clone was seen a handful of times. The chain combines TRBV7-9 with TRBJ2-2; tentatively, D is TRBD2 (5 bases). This CDR3 spans 14 amino acids. Germline assignment: CDR1 SEHNR and CDR2 FQNEAQ (reference sequence). The CDR3 protein is CAGQEETYTGELFF. In DNA form, the CDR3 reads TGTGCAGGGCAGGAGGAGACTTACACCGGGGAGCTGTTTTTT.

In this sample, this clone turned up a few times. The chain carries TRBV10-1 and TRBJ1-1; TRBD1 might be the D (5 bases). Trimming shortened V by 0 bases and J by 1 base, and 12 bases separated the two germline ends. The length of the CDR3 is 16 residues. Per the germline V gene, CDR1 is WNHNN and CDR2 is SYGVQD (reference sequence). The DNA for the CDR3 is TGCGCCAGCAGTGAGTCGGGGGGTCCTAAGAACACTGAAGCTTTCTTT. Residues: CASSESGGPKNTEAFF.

The V and J genes are TRBV28 and TRBJ2-5, with 7 bases identical to TRBD2. J lost 1 base, V lost 1 base, and 3 bases had no gene match. The CDR3 has 15 amino acids. In germline, CDR1 is MDHEN, CDR2 SYDVKM. The CDR3 DNA sequence: TGTGCCAGCAGTTTATCGTCTAGCGGCCAAGAGACCCAGTACTTC. It specifies CASSLSSSGQETQYF.

The sample holds a few counts of this clone. J is TRBJ2-5 and V is TRBV5-1; 7 nucleotides match TRBD1. CDR3 length equals 13 residues. Germline V gives CDR1 SGHRS, CDR2 YFSETQ. The V and J ends lost 7 bases and 5 bases, in that order; junction bases with no gene match: 8. CDR3 sequence: CASYWTGSETQYF. The DNA of the CDR3 is TGCGCCAGCTACTGGACAGGCTCGGAGACCCAGTACTTC.

The chain recombines TRBV7-6 with TRBJ2-2; 7 bases are a match to TRBD1. The germline V gene encodes CDR1 SGHVS and CDR2 FNYEAQ. V trimming: 3 bases; J trimming: 6 bases; junction bases outside the gene matches: 7. This CDR3 is 15 amino acids long. CDR3 coding DNA: TGTGCCAGCAGCTTTAAGGGGGCAGGTTCCGGGGAGCTGTTTTTT. Translation: CASSFKGAGSGELFF. Full variable domain (outside the CDR3, taken from reference TRBV7-6 and TRBJ2-2): GAGVSQSPRYKVTKRGQDVALRCDPISGHVSLYWYRQALGQGPEFLTYFNYEAQQDKSGLPNDRFSAERPEGSISTLTIQRTEQRDSAMYRCASSFKGAGSGELFFGEGSRLTVL.

This clone was seen only a few times. The chain recombines TRBV1 with TRBJ2-2; the table gives TRBD2 as D, unverified against the DNA. TRBV1 is a documented pseudogene. The CDR3 runs 16 residues. This CDR3 reads CTSSQDSGGRTGELFF. CDR3 DNA: TGCACCAGCAGCCAAGATAGTGGAGGTCGAACCGGGGAGCTGTTTTTT.

This clone was seen only a few times. This chain connects TRBV9 to TRBJ2-7, with TRBD2 identical over 10 bases. This CDR3 has 15 amino acids. Germline lookup yields CDR1 SGDLS and CDR2 YYNGEE. The ends lost 4 bases at V and 4 bases at J; junction bases unmatched: 8. DNA of the CDR3: TGTGCCAGCAGCCCTCTAGCGGGAGTTAGTTACGAGCAGTACTTC. It codes for CASSPLAGVSYEQYF.

The gene calls are TRBV4-2 and TRBJ2-1, with 9 bases that match TRBD1. Germline CDR1 is LGHNA and CDR2 is YNFKEQ. Unmatched junction bases numbered 14, after V lost 5 bases and J lost 9 bases. CDR3 length equals 16 residues. CDR3 coding DNA: TGTGCCAGCAGCGAACCGGGACAGGGCATCCCGGGTGAGCAGTTCTTC. Translation gives CASSEPGQGIPGEQFF.

The J gene is TRBJ1-5, the V gene TRBV28, with 7 bases that match TRBD1. This CDR3 contains 13 residues. J lost 6 bases, V lost 4 bases, and 3 bases had no gene match. Germline values: CDR1 MDHEN, CDR2 SYDVKM. The DNA for the CDR3 is TGTGCCAGCAGTTCAGGGGGAACTCAGCCCCAGCATTTT. This codes for CASSSGGTQPQHF.

The chain combines TRBV6-5 with TRBJ2-7; 11 positions agree with TRBD2. This CDR3 is 16 amino acids long. Germline values: CDR1 MNHEY, CDR2 SVGAGI. V gave up 4 bases and J gave up 4 bases; unmatched junction bases: 9. The CDR3 coding sequence is TGTGCCAGCAGTTTTTCCCTTAGCGGGGGGGCGTACGAGCAGTACTTC. Its protein product is CASSFSLSGGAYEQYF.

This chain links TRBV15 with TRBJ1-2; the D gene is possibly TRBD1 (6 bases). The V gene's germline CDR1 is LNHNV and CDR2 YYDKDF (reference sequence). CDR3 size: 12 residues. V dropped 6 bases and J dropped 2 bases, with 7 bases sitting between them. As DNA, the CDR3 is TGTGCCACCAGTCAGGGGAACTATGGCTACACCTTC. Protein product: CATSQGNYGYTF.

This clone was counted a few times. The chain is built from TRBV7-9 and TRBJ2-7; TRBD1 matches 7 bases. The V and J ends lost 1 base and 0 bases, in that order; junction bases with no gene match: 9. CDR1 and CDR2 from the germline V gene are SEHNR and FQNEAQ (reference sequence). This CDR3 has 17 amino acids. CDR3 protein: CASSLGLEDRLSYEQYF. Here the CDR3 DNA reads TGTGCCAGCAGCTTAGGCTTGGAGGACAGGCTCTCCTACGAGCAGTACTTC.

The gene calls are TRBV11-2 and TRBJ2-2, with TRBD1 matching 8 bases. J gave up 8 bases and V 1 base, and 3 bases lay outside the gene matches. The CDR3 runs 14 residues. Germline V gives CDR1 SGHAT, CDR2 FQNNGV. The CDR3 DNA reads TGTGCCAGCAGCTTAGGACAGGGGAATGGGGAGCTGTTTTTT. It translates to CASSLGQGNGELFF.

This clone turned up a few times. This chain links TRBV6-1 with TRBJ1-2; the D gene is possibly TRBD1 (5 bases). V lost 6 bases and J lost 0, with 11 bases in between. Germline lookup yields CDR1 MNHNS and CDR2 SASEGT. This CDR3 has 14 amino acids. The chain's CDR3 is CASRKTGSNYGYTF. CDR3 sequence (DNA): TGTGCCAGCAGAAAAACAGGTTCTAACTATGGCTACACCTTC.

This clone was picked up a small number of times. J is TRBJ2-4 and V is TRBV15, with a possible D match to TRBD2 (5 bases). This CDR3 contains 18 residues. Trimming removed 0 bases at V and 0 bases at J, with 15 bases between. CDR1 and CDR2 from the germline V gene are LNHNV and YYDKDF (reference sequence). CDR3 DNA: TGTGCCACCAGCAGAGATCTCCAAGGCGGGCTAGCCAAAAACATTCAGTACTTC. It encodes CATSRDLQGGLAKNIQYF. Complete variable domain (other parts from reference TRBV15 and TRBJ2-4): DAMVIQNPRYQVTQFGKPVTLSCSQTLNHNVMYWYQQKSSQAPKLLFHYYDKDFNNEADTPDNFQSRRPNTSFCFLDIRSPGLGDTAMYLCATSRDLQGGLAKNIQYFGAGTRLSVL.

V is TRBV6-1 and J is TRBJ1-4; tentatively, D is TRBD1 (6 bases). V lost 7 bases and J 10 bases, leaving 13 bases between the germline ends. CDR3 size: 12 residues. Germline V gene lookup returns CDR1 MNHNS and CDR2 SASEGT. CDR3 bases: TGTGCCAGCATCGCAGGGGATGTAAAACTGTTTTTT. Translation gives CASIAGDVKLFF.

This clone was seen only a few times. This chain joins TRBV5-1 and TRBJ2-7; 10 positions match TRBD1. CDR3 size: 15 residues. Germline CDR1 is SGHRS and CDR2 is YFSETQ. V lost 0 bases to trimming and J lost 6 bases; unmatched junction nucleotides: 6. CDR3 DNA: TGCGCCAGCAGCTTGGCACGGGACAGGGGTCGCGAGCAGTACTTC. It specifies CASSLARDRGREQYF.

The chain uses TRBV4-1 and TRBJ1-2, with D possibly TRBD1 on 6 matching bases. Looked up from germline, CDR1 is MGHRA and CDR2 is YSYEKL. Between the trimmed V and J ends, which lost 3 bases and 3 bases, there was a span of 14 bases. The CDR3 covers 15 residues. CDR3 sequence: CASSQYRDSYYGYTF. Written as DNA, the CDR3 is TGCGCCAGCAGCCAGTACAGGGATTCTTACTATGGCTACACCTTC.

This clone showed up just a few times. J is TRBJ1-6 and V is TRBV19; D is unresolved. This CDR3 is 14 amino acids long. Germline V CDR1 and CDR2: LNHDA, SQIVND (reference sequence). The V gene lost 7 bases and the J gene lost 6 bases, with 13 bases spanning the gap. CDR3 in amino acids: CASKWRESNSPLHF. The CDR3 region has the DNA TGTGCCAGTAAGTGGAGGGAGAGTAATTCACCCCTCCACTTT.

About this clone itself: The junction departs from the called germline gene at one end, perhaps through a read error. At the DNA level, this CDR3 is encoded by other sequences in the same sample as well. This chain links TRBV5-4 with TRBJ2-7; 8 positions agree with TRBD2. This CDR3 has 15 residues. CDR1 and CDR2 from the germline V gene are SGHNT and YYREEE (reference sequence). The CDR3 spells CASSLGTSRNYEQYF. DNA of the CDR3: TGTGCCAGCAGCTTGGGGACTAGCAGAAACTACGAACAGTACTTC.

This rearrangement joins TRBV5-5 to TRBJ2-3, with 7 bases identical to TRBD1. With 4 bases clipped from V and 0 bases from J, the junction kept 5 bases outside the gene matches. The CDR3 runs 15 residues. Germline loops: CDR1 SGHKS, CDR2 YYEKEE (reference sequence). The CDR3 is CASSTGTVSTDTQYF. CDR3 nucleotide sequence: TGTGCCAGCAGCACCGGGACAGTGAGCACAGATACGCAGTATTTT.

This clone was counted only a few times. This chain uses TRBV7-9 with TRBJ1-1; a possible D gene is TRBD1 (5 bases). The CDR3 extends over 14 amino acids. Germline V gene data show CDR1 as SEHNR and CDR2 as FQNEAQ (reference sequence). The V end lost 5 bases, the J end lost 3 bases, and 13 bases lay between the germline ends. The CDR3 loop reads CASSIGGGYTEAFF. The CDR3 nucleotides are TGTGCCAGCAGCATTGGCGGGGGTTACACTGAAGCTTTCTTT.

This clone has only a few counts. The chain is built from TRBV4-1 and TRBJ1-2; the match to TRBD1 covers 7 bases. Per the germline V gene, CDR1 is MGHRA and CDR2 is YSYEKL. This CDR3 contains 14 residues. V trimming: 0 bases; J trimming: 4 bases; junction bases outside the gene matches: 2. The CDR3 spells CASSQDGQAYGYTF. In nucleotides, the CDR3 is TGCGCCAGCAGCCAAGATGGACAGGCCTATGGCTACACCTTC.

There are a few counts of this clone. This sequence joins TRBV9 and TRBJ1-4; D is perhaps TRBD1 (6 bases). This CDR3 contains 19 residues. Germline CDR1 and CDR2: SGDLS and YYNGEE. V lost 9 bases and J 0 bases, leaving 27 bases between the germline ends. This chain's CDR3 is CATGGPFDRYSTTNEKLFF. The CDR3, as DNA: TGTGCCACCGGAGGCCCTTTCGACAGGTATTCAACAACTAATGAAAAACTGTTTTTT.

This clone has more than one count but fewer than ten. This sequence joins TRBV27 and TRBJ1-4, with 9 bases that match TRBD1. Germline V gene lookup returns CDR1 MNHEY and CDR2 SMNVEV (reference sequence). CDR3 length: 16 amino acids. V lost 5 bases and J lost 7; bases outside the gene matches: 11. This chain's CDR3 is CASSRNPQGAGEKLFF. Written as DNA, the CDR3 is TGTGCCAGCAGTCGAAACCCACAGGGGGCCGGTGAAAAACTGTTTTTT.

This rearrangement joins TRBV6-1 to TRBJ1-2; tentatively, D is TRBD1 (6 bases). This CDR3 region has 13 residues. The germline V gene has CDR1 MNHNS and CDR2 SASEGT. V was pared by 6 bases and J by 8 bases, with 16 bases between. The CDR3, as DNA: TGTGCCAGCAGGCAGCAGGGGCGAGGGGGCTACACCTTC. Encoded protein: CASRQQGRGGYTF.

This chain uses TRBV7-9 with TRBJ1-2; tentatively, D is TRBD1 (6 bases). Trimming pared 1 base from V and 6 bases from J, leaving 15 bases between. The CDR3 is made up of 15 amino acids. Germline loops: CDR1 SEHNR, CDR2 FQNEAQ (reference sequence). CDR3 DNA: TGTGCCAGCAGCTTAGGGGTGGACAGAGAAGATGGCTACACCTTC. Translating it yields CASSLGVDREDGYTF.

This clone was seen ten or more times. This chain joins TRBV4-1 and TRBJ1-6, with 9 bases aligning to TRBD1. The CDR3 loop spans 16 amino acids. Germline V gene data show CDR1 as MGHRA and CDR2 as YSYEKL. J gave up 8 bases and V 4 bases, and 9 bases lay outside the gene matches. The CDR3 region is CASSRAGQGLDSPLHF. The CDR3 DNA reads TGCGCCAGCAGCCGCGCCGGACAGGGGTTAGATTCACCCCTCCACTTT.

The J gene is TRBJ1-1, the V gene TRBV30; D is undetermined. The germline gives CDR1 GTSNPN, CDR2 SVGIG (reference sequence). V was shortened by 0 bases and J by 4 bases, with 9 bases between the two germline ends. This CDR3 region has 13 residues. The DNA of the CDR3 is TGTGCCTGGAGTGTAGACCCAGGCACTGAAGCTTTCTTT. This codes for CAWSVDPGTEAFF.

This chain uses TRBV4-1 with TRBJ2-7; tentative D call: TRBD1 (6 bases). The V and J ends lost 0 bases and 6 bases respectively, with 9 bases between them. Germline V gene lookup returns CDR1 MGHRA and CDR2 YSYEKL. This CDR3 contains 13 residues. The CDR3 here is CASSQDHRAEQYF. The CDR3 DNA reads TGCGCCAGCAGCCAAGATCACAGGGCCGAGCAGTACTTC.